This T cell receptor (beta chain) was sequenced during a study of T cell responses to AZD1222 COVID-19 vaccine. Profiling relied on immunoSEQ multiplex PCR, and the TCRdb table lists in-frame clones only, not all of them. This sample has 150,000 to 200,000 clones, with 92% found just once. About this clone itself: The antigen remains undetermined.

Study findings and constraints: When two AZD1222 doses had been given, Spike-specific TCR breadth and depth rose. The study identified only five to seven AZD1222 recipients as seropositive at baseline. Among vaccine-associated CD4 TCRs, coverage spanned spike, with dominance at 160-218 and 743-854. Per reports, nearly half of all spike-specific TCRs target regions that are unmutated in variants.

The source material was peripheral blood, sampled 28 days after the second AZD1222 dose. The clonotype originates from an adult who received the AZD1222 COVID-19 vaccine.

The chain's CDR3 is CAGGPTGNECAFNQPQHF. CDR3 nucleotides: TGTGCCGGGGGGCCGACAGGGAACGAATGCGCATTCAATCAGCCCCAGCATTTT. This chain connects TRBV3-1 (or the pseudogene TRBV3-2) to TRBJ1-5; 7 bases are shared with TRBD1. V gave up 11 bases and J gave up 3 bases; unmatched junction bases: 22. The V gene's germline CDR1 is LGHDT and CDR2 YNNKEL (reference sequence). The CDR3 loop spans 18 amino acids.